The 3 T cell receptor beta chains below all came from one sample that was sequenced in a study of T cell responses to AZD1222 COVID-19 vaccine. Using immunoSEQ multiplex PCR, the repertoire was profiled, and TCRdb retains in-frame clones only, with some absent. This sample has fewer than 200,000 clones, with around nine tenths found just once. Specimen: peripheral blood, collected on day 0 of AZD1222 vaccination. The receptors were sampled from an adult in good health.

This clone was seen a handful of times. This sequence joins TRBV6-5 and TRBJ1-6; D not certain. The CDR3 is made up of 15 amino acids. CDR1 and CDR2 (germline): MNHEY, SVGAGI. With 6 bases removed from V and 7 bases from J, the gap between germline ends came to 16 bases. In DNA, the CDR3 is TGTGCCAGCAGCTCGGGCGGTCATCCGAATTCACCCCTCCACTTT. Translation: CASSSGGHPNSPLHF.

The chain recombines TRBV12-3 or TRBV12-4 with TRBJ2-7, with D possibly being TRBD1 (5 bases). The length of the CDR3 is 13 residues. The V gene lost 10 bases and the J gene lost 3 bases, with 16 bases spanning the gap. The CDR3 nucleotides read TGTGCCACCAGGGCCGGTCATCTCTACGAGCAGTACTTC. The encoded protein is CATRAGHLYEQYF.

The sample holds one count of this clone. The chain recombines TRBV11-1 with TRBJ2-7; 7 bases match TRBD2. The CDR3 is 15 amino acids. Germline loops: CDR1 SGHAT, CDR2 FQDESV (reference sequence). Trimming removed 4 bases from V and 2 bases from J; junction bases left unmatched: 8. CDR3 nucleotide sequence: TGTGCCAGCAGCTCCCCGGTTGGGGGGGCCTACGAGCAGTACTTC. It translates to CASSSPVGGAYEQYF.